Listed below are T cell receptor beta chains from one sample, sequenced in a study of neurological immune-mediated disorders. TCRdb independently ran MiXCR on the 5' RACE reads; one entry per CDR3 protein. Of around 80,000 distinct CDR3 sequences listed, about 9.3% are singletons. Sequenced: PBMCs. Receptor source: a man aged 40-49 years in good health. Each CDR3 is given with its conserved first and last residue. The order of the fields is D gene, J gene, clone size, V gene, CDR3 protein, CDR3 DNA. The D gene is left open where the match is weak. Clone size is stated in some rows and not others, as once, few, many or a class when expanded.

D: -; J: TRBJ2-3; size: many; V: TRBV7-3; CDR3: CASSPSGPRTDTQYF; DNA: TGTGCCAGCAGCCCCTCGGGCCCGCGAACAGATACGCAGTATTTT
D: TRBD2; J: TRBJ2-5; size: many; V: TRBV29-1; CDR3: CSVEREGGGTQYF; DNA: TGCAGCGTTGAGCGGGAGGGCGGTGGGACCCAGTACTTC
D: TRBD1; J: TRBJ2-1; size: many; V: TRBV12-3/TRBV12-4; CDR3: CASSPGTGLGQFF; DNA: TGTGCCAGCAGCCCCGGGACAGGGCTAGGGCAGTTCTTC
D: -; J: TRBJ2-2; size: medium-sized; V: TRBV24-1; CDR3: CATSDLRGYDTGELFF; DNA: TGTGCCACCAGTGATTTGAGAGGGTACGACACCGGGGAGCTGTTTTTT
D: -; J: TRBJ2-7; size: many; V: TRBV15; CDR3: CATSQARGTYEQYF; DNA: TGTGCCACCAGTCAGGCTAGGGGGACCTACGAGCAGTACTTC
D: TRBD1; J: TRBJ2-7; size: many; V: TRBV5-6; CDR3: CASFTQGDSYEQYF; DNA: TGTGCCAGCTTTACCCAGGGGGACTCCTACGAGCAGTACTTC
D: -; J: TRBJ2-4; size: many; V: TRBV10-3; CDR3: CAISDRGPKNIQYF; DNA: TGTGCCATCAGTGACAGGGGACCCAAAAACATTCAGTACTTC
D: TRBD2; J: TRBJ2-5; size: -; V: TRBV18; CDR3: CASSPRDGLADLLQETHYF; DNA: TGTGCCAGCTCACCTCGAGATGGACTAGCGGATCTCCTTCAAGAGACCCACTACTTC
D: -; J: TRBJ2-7; size: many; V: TRBV15; CDR3: CATSREGGGGSYEQYF; DNA: TGTGCCACCAGCAGAGAAGGAGGGGGGGGTTCCTACGAGCAGTACTTC
D: -; J: TRBJ2-2; size: many; V: TRBV13; CDR3: CASSLRMDGTGELFF; DNA: TGTGCCAGCAGCTTACGGATGGACGGAACCGGGGAGCTGTTTTTT